The T cell receptor (beta chain) described here comes from a study of T cell changes during pregnancy in multiple sclerosis. Produced via immunoSEQ multiplex PCR; TCRdb's table is partial and in-frame only. This sample carries about 80,000 clones, roughly 92% of them seen once, and the ten largest clones take roughly 0.22%. Germline V gives CDR1 MNHNS, CDR2 SASEGT. V shed 1 base and J 15 bases; nucleotides not matched to a gene: 7. The CDR3 loop spans 15 amino acids. This clonotype was sampled from a female donor with multiple sclerosis, enrolled in a pregnancy study. The chain carries TRBV6-1 and TRBJ2-1; TRBD2 aligns across 15 bases. The input for sequencing was CD4+ T cells from peripheral blood mononuclear cells, taken before pregnancy. CDR3 sequence: CASSEVGLAGGLGFF. The CDR3 DNA is TGTGCCAGCAGTGAAGTGGGACTAGCGGGAGGTTTGGGGTTCTTC.